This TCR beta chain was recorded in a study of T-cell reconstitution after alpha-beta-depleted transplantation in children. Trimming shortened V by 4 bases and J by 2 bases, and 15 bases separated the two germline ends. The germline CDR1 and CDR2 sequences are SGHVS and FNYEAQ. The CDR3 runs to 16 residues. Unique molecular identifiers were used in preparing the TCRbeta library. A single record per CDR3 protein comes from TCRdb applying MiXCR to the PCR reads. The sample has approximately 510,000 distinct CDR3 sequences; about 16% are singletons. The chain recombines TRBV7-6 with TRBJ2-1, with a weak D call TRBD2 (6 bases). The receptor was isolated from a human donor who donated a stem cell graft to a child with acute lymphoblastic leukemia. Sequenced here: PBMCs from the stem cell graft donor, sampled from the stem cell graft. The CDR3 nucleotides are TGTGCCAGCAGCTACCGTGGCGGGGCTACCTACAATGAGCAGTTCTTC. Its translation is CASSYRGGATYNEQFF.